A single sample gave rise to the 2 T cell receptor beta chains below, sequenced in a study of shared clonotypes between healthy human individuals. TCRdb's copy holds only in-frame clones and misses some; the assay was immunoSEQ multiplex PCR. The sample lists millions of clones, around nine tenths occurring once. The sequenced material came from naive CD4+ T cells sorted from blood. The subset was: CD45RA+ positively selected. The receptors derive from a young man in good health.

The chain combines TRBV2 with TRBJ1-4; D gene unclear. Trimming cost V 3 bases and J 8 bases, with 13 bases left between them. Per the germline V gene, CDR1 is SNHLY and CDR2 is FYNNEI. This CDR3 has 14 residues. The DNA of the CDR3 is TGTGCCAGCAGTGATCTCATCCTGGGCGAAAAACTGTTTTTT. It codes for CASSDLILGEKLFF.

The J gene is TRBJ1-6, the V gene TRBV27; possibly TRBD1 for D (6 bases). The CDR3 runs to 14 residues. Trimming stripped 7 bases from V and 4 bases from J, with 11 bases between. The germline CDR1 and CDR2 sequences are MNHEY and SMNVEV (reference sequence). Here the CDR3 DNA reads TGTGCCAGCACAACGGACAGTTATAATTCACCCCTCCACTTT. As protein: CASTTDSYNSPLHF.